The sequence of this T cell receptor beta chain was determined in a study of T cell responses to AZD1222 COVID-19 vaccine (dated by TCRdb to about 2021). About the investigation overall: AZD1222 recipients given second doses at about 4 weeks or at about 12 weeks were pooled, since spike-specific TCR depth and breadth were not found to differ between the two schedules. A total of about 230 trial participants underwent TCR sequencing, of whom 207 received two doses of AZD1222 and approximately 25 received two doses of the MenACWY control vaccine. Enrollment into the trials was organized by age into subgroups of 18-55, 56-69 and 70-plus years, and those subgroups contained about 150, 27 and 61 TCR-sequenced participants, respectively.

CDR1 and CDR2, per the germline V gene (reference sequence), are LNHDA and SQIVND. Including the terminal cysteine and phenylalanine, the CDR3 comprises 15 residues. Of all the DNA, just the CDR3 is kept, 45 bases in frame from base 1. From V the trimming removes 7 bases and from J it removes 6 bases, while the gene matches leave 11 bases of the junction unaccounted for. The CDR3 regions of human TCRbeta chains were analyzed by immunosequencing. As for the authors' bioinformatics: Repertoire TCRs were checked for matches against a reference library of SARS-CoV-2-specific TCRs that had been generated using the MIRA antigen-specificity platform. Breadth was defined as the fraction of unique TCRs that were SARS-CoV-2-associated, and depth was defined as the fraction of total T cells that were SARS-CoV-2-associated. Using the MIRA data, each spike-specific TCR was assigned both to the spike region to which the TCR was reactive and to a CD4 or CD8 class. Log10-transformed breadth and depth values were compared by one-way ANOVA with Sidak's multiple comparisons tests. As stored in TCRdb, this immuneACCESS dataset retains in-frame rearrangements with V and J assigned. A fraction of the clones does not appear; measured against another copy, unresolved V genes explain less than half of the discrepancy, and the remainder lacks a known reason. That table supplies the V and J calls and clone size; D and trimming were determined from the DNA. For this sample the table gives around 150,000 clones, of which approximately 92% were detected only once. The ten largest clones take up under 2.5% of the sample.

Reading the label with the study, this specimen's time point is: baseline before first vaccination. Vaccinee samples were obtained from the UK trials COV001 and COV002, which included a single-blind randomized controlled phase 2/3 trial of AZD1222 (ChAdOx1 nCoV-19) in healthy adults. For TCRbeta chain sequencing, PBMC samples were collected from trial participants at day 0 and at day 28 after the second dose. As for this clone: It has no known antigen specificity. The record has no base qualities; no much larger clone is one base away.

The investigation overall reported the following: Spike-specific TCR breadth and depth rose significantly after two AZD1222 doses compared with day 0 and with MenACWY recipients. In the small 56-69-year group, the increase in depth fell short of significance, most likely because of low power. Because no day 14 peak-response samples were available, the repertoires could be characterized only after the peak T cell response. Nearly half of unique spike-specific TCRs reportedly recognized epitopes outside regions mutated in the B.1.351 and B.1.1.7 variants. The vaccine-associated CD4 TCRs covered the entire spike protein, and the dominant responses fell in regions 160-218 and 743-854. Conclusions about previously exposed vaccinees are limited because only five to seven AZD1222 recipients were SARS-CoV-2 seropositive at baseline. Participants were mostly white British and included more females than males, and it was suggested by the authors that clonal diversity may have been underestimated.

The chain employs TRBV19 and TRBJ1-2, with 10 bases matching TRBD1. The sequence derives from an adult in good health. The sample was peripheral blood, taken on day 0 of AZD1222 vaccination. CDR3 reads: CASTIGRDRGHGYTF. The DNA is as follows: TGTGCCAGTACCATCGGTCGGGACAGGGGTCATGGCTACACCTTC.